This TCR beta chain was identified in a study of blood T cell repertoires in COVID-19. Study at large: The samples span acute and convalescent COVID-19 from the United States, Italy and Spain. In each case, the material was cDNA or gDNA derived from T cells, B-cell-depleted T cells, or PBMCs.

Of note for this clone: The same CDR3 arises from other DNA sequences in this sample as well.

Authors' methods: Cell counts per sample came from amplifying reference gene primers. Generated by immunoSEQ multiplex PCR, the TCRdb table keeps only in-frame clones and is missing some. Clonal size and the V and J genes are those of that table, whereas D and trimming came from the DNA. The sample holds 390,000 or so clones; 89% are singletons and the top ten take approximately 3%. Germline V gives CDR1 DFQATT, CDR2 SNEGSKA (reference sequence). Trimming shortened V by 0 bases and J by 8 bases, and 7 bases separated the two germline ends. The CDR3 length is 11 residues. Enrollment of patients from Seattle took place during active infection, with longitudinal follow-up.

This TCR was sampled from a woman aged 25 to 39 with COVID-19, enrolled during active disease. The chain employs TRBV20-1 and TRBJ1-2; D may be TRBD1 (6 bases). Sequenced: peripheral blood. CDR3 sequence reads: CSARDRGGYTF. The CDR3 region has the DNA TGCAGTGCTAGAGATAGGGGGGGCTACACCTTC.